The clone carrying this T cell receptor beta chain was seen a few times. The antigen remains undetermined. The sample contains more than one DNA sequence encoding this CDR3. Produced via immunoSEQ multiplex PCR; TCRdb's table is partial and in-frame only. Found here are around 50,000 clones, about 87% of them singletons; the top ten hold roughly 16%. The entry originates in a study of T cells in localized non-small cell lung cancer. Germline V gene sequence: CDR1 SGHNT, CDR2 YYREEE (reference sequence). The CDR3 runs 12 residues. The V end was cut by 0 bases, the J end by 4 bases, with 2 bases between. Study-wide results and caveats: There was an association of higher blood T cell density with longer overall survival. Median detection of top 100 tumor clones in adjacent lung was 57 clones. Without multi-region sequencing, intratumor heterogeneity could not be excluded. Uninvolved adjacent lung showed the highest T cell clonality, exceeding tumor.

The sequenced sample was PBMCs, obtained before any cancer treatment. The sequence was obtained from a female donor with stage II lung adenocarcinoma. This chain links TRBV5-4 with TRBJ1-5; D not resolved. This CDR3 is CASSLENQPQHF. CDR3 nucleotides: TGTGCCAGCAGCTTGGAAAATCAGCCCCAGCATTTT.